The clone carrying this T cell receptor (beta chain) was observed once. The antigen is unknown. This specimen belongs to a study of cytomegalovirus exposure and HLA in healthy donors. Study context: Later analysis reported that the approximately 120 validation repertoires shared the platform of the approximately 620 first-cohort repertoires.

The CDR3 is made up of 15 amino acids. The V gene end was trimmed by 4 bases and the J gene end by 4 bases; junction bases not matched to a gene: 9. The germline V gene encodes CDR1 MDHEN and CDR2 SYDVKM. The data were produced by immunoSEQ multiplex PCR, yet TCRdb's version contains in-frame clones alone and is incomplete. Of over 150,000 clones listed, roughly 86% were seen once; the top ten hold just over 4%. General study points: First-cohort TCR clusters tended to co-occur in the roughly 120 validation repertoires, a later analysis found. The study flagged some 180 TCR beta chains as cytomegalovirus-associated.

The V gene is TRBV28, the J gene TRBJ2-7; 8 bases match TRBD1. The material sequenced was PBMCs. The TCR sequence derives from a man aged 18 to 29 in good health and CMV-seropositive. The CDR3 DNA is TGTGCCAGCAGTTCCCCTAGTGGGACAGGTTACGAGCAGTACTTC. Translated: CASSSPSGTGYEQYF.